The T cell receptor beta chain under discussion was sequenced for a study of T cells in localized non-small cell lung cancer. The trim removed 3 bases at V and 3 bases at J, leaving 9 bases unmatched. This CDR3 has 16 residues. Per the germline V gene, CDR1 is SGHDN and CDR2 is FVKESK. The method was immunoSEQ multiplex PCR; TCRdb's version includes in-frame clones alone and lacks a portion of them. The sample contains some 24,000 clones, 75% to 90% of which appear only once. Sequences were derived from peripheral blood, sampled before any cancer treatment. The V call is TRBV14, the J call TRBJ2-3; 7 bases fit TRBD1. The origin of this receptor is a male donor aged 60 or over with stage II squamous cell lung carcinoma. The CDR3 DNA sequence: TGTGCCAGCAGCCAGTCGACAGGGCTAAATACAGATACGCAGTATTTT. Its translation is CASSQSTGLNTDTQYF.